The 5 T cell receptor beta chains listed next were all sequenced from one sample in a study of cytomegalovirus exposure and HLA in healthy donors. The PCR employed 60 Vbeta primers together with 13 Jbeta primers. Clones were read by immunoSEQ multiplex PCR, and TCRdb kept only the in-frame ones, dropping some. Its listing shows 200,000 to 250,000 clones. The sequencing sample was made of PBMCs. The receptors were gathered from a woman between 25 and 40 years old in good health and CMV-seropositive.

The V and J genes are TRBV7-9 and TRBJ1-3; no definite D call. Trimming cost V 5 bases and J 0 bases, with 11 bases left between them. The CDR3 length is 15 residues. Germline V gene sequence: CDR1 SEHNR, CDR2 FQNEAQ (reference sequence). Written as DNA, the CDR3 is TGTGCCAGCAGCCGAGGGTCTATCTCTGGAAACACCATATATTTT. Translated, it gives CASSRGSISGNTIYF.

The chain employs TRBV2 and TRBJ2-4; D might be TRBD1 (5 bases). Germline loops: CDR1 SNHLY, CDR2 FYNNEI. The CDR3 is 11 amino acids. V gave up 6 bases and J gave up 15 bases, with 15 bases separating them. The CDR3, as DNA: TGTGCCAGCAGAAAGACAGTCTCCCGGTACTTC. Translated, it gives CASRKTVSRYF.

The chain combines TRBV7-9 with TRBJ1-1; no reliable D call. The germline gives CDR1 SEHNR, CDR2 FQNEAQ (reference sequence). CDR3 length: 14 residues. Trimming pared 1 base from V and 11 bases from J, leaving 17 bases between. CDR3 loop: CASSLDRGREVAFF. The CDR3 DNA sequence: TGTGCCAGCAGCTTAGATCGAGGGCGGGAGGTGGCTTTCTTT.

The chain couples TRBV5-4 to TRBJ2-2, with TRBD1 identical over 7 bases. This CDR3 is built from 16 residues. The germline V gene encodes CDR1 SGHNT and CDR2 YYREEE (reference sequence). J lost 4 bases, V lost 0 bases, and 6 bases had no gene match. CDR3 DNA sequence: TGTGCCAGCAGCTTGGGCCGAACAGGGGTCACCGGGGAGCTGTTTTTT. It encodes CASSLGRTGVTGELFF. Full variable domain (outside the CDR3, taken from reference TRBV5-4 and TRBJ2-2): ETGVTQSPTHLIKTRGQQVTLRCSSQSGHNTVSWYQQALGQGPQFIFQYYREEENGRGNFPPRFSGLQFPNYSSELNVNALELDDSALYLCASSLGRTGVTGELFFGEGSRLTVL.

The chain couples TRBV20-1 to TRBJ1-1; D gene uncertain. This CDR3 is 11 amino acids long. V lost 1 base and J lost 5, with 5 bases in between. Germline V gives CDR1 DFQATT, CDR2 SNEGSKA (reference sequence). The DNA of the CDR3 is TGCAGTGCTAGAGTCCAAACTGAAGCTTTCTTT. It codes for CSARVQTEAFF.